This TCR beta chain emerged from a study of blood T cell repertoires in COVID-19. Per germline, CDR1 MDHEN and CDR2 SYDVKM. The CDR3 is 17 residues long. With 6 bases clipped from V and 4 bases from J, the junction kept 10 bases outside the gene matches. As originally analysed: Amplification of reference gene primers provided the estimated nucleated cell counts. Clones were read by immunoSEQ multiplex PCR, and TCRdb kept only the in-frame ones, dropping some. That table supplies the V and J calls and clone size; D and trimming were determined from the DNA. The top ten hold less than 5% of the sample, which has a few hundred thousand clones, approximately 89% seen once.

Sequencing was carried out using peripheral blood. The chain has TRBV28 and TRBJ1-6, with 9 bases matching TRBD1. This TCR derives from a woman aged 60 to 75 with COVID-19, enrolled during active disease. CDR3 loop: CASRPSQGASYNSPLHF. DNA of the CDR3: TGTGCCAGCAGACCATCACAGGGGGCCTCGTATAATTCACCCCTCCACTTT.